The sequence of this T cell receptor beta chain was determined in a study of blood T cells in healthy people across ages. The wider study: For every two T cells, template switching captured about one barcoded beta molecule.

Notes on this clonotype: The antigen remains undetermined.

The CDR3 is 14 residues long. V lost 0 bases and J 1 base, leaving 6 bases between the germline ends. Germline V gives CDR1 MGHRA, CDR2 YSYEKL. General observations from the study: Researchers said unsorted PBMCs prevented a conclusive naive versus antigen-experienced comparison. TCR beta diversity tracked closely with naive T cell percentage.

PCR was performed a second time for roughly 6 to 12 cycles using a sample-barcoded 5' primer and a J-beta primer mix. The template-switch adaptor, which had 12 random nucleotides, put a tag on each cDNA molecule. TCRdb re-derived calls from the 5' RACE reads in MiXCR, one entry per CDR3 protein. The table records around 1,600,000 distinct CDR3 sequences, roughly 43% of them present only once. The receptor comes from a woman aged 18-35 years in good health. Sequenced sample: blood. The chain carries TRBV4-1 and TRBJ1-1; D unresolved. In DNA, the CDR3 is TGCGCCAGCAGCCAAGACTCCTGGAACACTGAAGCTTTCTTT. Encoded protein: CASSQDSWNTEAFF.